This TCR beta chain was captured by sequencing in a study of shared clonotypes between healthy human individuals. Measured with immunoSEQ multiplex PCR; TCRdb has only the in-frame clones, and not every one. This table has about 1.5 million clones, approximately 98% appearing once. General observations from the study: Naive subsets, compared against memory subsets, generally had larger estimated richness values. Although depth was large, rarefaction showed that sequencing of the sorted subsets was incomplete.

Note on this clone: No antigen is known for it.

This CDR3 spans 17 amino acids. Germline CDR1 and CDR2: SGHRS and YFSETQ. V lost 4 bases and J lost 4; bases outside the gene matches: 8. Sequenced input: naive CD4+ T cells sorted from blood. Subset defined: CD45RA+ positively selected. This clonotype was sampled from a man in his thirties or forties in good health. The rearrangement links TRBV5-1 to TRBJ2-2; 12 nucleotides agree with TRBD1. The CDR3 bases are TGCGCCAGCAGCCCCCTGGGGACAGGGGGCGGCACCGGGGAGCTGTTTTTT. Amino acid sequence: CASSPLGTGGGTGELFF.